Listed here are 14 T cell receptor beta chains from one sample, sequenced in a study of T-cell memory formation after mild COVID-19. TCRdb independently ran MiXCR on the 5' RACE reads; one entry per CDR3 protein. This sample has about 390,000 distinct CDR3 sequences, with 15% to 20% found just once. The specimen was PBMCs or a T cell subset sorted from them (not recorded which). The receptor set was obtained from a man aged 18 to 30 who had mild COVID-19 (a few samples of this study predate the infection). Cell type and time point are not known.

In its sample, this clonotype was seen a few times. The CDR3 loop is CSARISGGGTQYF. CDR3 DNA sequence: TGCAGTGCTAGAATTAGCGGGGGAGGGACGCAGTATTTT. The rearrangement joins TRBV20-1 to TRBJ2-3; 9 bases are a match to TRBD2. Germline V CDR1 and CDR2: DFQATT, SNEGSKA (reference sequence). The CDR3 loop spans 13 amino acids. Unmatched junction bases numbered 6, after V lost 2 bases and J lost 9 bases.

This chain joins TRBV4-3 and TRBJ2-3; no clear D gene. Trimming removed 0 bases at V and 0 bases at J, with 10 bases between. The germline CDR1 and CDR2 sequences are LGHNA and YSLEER. This CDR3 contains 16 residues. The CDR3 protein is CASSQDIHTSTDTQYF. In nucleotides, the CDR3 is TGCGCCAGCAGCCAAGATATTCATACTAGCACAGATACGCAGTATTTT.

V and J are TRBV6-2 or TRBV6-3 and TRBJ2-1, with 7 bases that match TRBD2. Germline CDR1 reads MNHEY; CDR2 reads SVGEGT. V lost 0 bases to trimming and J lost 12 bases; unmatched junction nucleotides: 8. The CDR3 is 14 residues long. The CDR3 sequence: CASSYSQAGRGQFF. Written as DNA, the CDR3 is TGTGCCAGCAGTTACTCCCAGGCGGGGAGGGGGCAGTTCTTC.

This clonotype showed up just a few times. The genes are TRBV7-9 and TRBJ2-4; TRBD2 agrees at 9 bases. The CDR3 loop spans 17 amino acids. J was trimmed by 6 bases and V by 0 bases; bases with no gene match: 9. The germline CDR1 and CDR2 sequences are SEHNR and FQNEAQ (reference sequence). In DNA, the CDR3 is TGTGCCAGCAGCTTAGCGGGAAGCGGGGGGCGCGGAAACATTCAGTACTTC. Protein sequence: CASSLAGSGGRGNIQYF.

This clonotype has only a few counts. The chain is built from TRBV19 and TRBJ1-1, with D hard to call. V lost 0 bases, J lost 1 base, and 12 bases lay in between. Germline-derived CDR1 and CDR2 are LNHDA and SQIVND (reference sequence). The CDR3 sequence is 16 residues long. The CDR3 region is CASSIDELSRNTEAFF. CDR3 sequence (DNA): TGTGCCAGTAGTATAGATGAATTGTCGAGGAACACTGAAGCTTTCTTT.

CDR3 sequence reads: CSARDRKYNEQFF. DNA for the CDR3: TGCAGTGCCCGGGACAGAAAATACAATGAGCAGTTCTTC. V is TRBV20-1 and J is TRBJ2-1; 7 nucleotides align to TRBD1. The germline gives CDR1 DFQATT, CDR2 SNEGSKA (reference sequence). The V segment lost 6 bases and the J segment 4 bases; nucleotides outside the gene matches: 6. This CDR3 comprises 13 residues.

The V call is TRBV3-1, the J call TRBJ2-7; tentatively, D is TRBD1 or TRBD2 (5 bases each). The germline V gene has CDR1 LGHDT and CDR2 YNNKEL (reference sequence). Trimming pared 2 bases from V and 1 base from J, leaving 12 bases between. The CDR3 sequence is 15 residues long. The CDR3 sequence: CASSQPGTGSYEQYF. The CDR3 DNA follows: TGTGCCAGCAGCCAACCAGGGACGGGTTCCTACGAGCAGTACTTC.

This clonotype has more than one count but fewer than ten. The chain uses TRBV18 and TRBJ2-3; D is unresolved. Per germline, CDR1 KGHSH and CDR2 LQKENI. The CDR3 spans 15 residues. V dropped 3 bases and J dropped 6 bases, with 16 bases sitting between them. CDR3 loop: CASSPNGRNWDTQYF. The DNA for the CDR3 is TGTGCCAGCTCACCCAACGGACGGAATTGGGATACGCAGTATTTT.

This clonotype was seen more than once but under ten times. The chain has TRBV19 and TRBJ2-3, with a weak D call TRBD2 (5 bases). The CDR3 sequence is 12 residues long. Trimming pared 10 bases from V and 8 bases from J, leaving 16 bases between. CDR1 LNHDA and CDR2 SQIVND come from the germline V gene (reference sequence). The CDR3 DNA follows: TGTGCCACTGACGGGGTCGCAGGTACGCAGTATTTT. Amino acid sequence: CATDGVAGTQYF.

The CDR3 sequence: CASSLTGDRTDTQYF. DNA for the CDR3: TGTGCCAGCAGCCTAACAGGGGACAGAACAGATACGCAGTATTTT. V is TRBV9 and J is TRBJ2-3, with 7 bases lining up with TRBD1. This CDR3 is built from 15 residues. J gave up 3 bases and V 4 bases, and 8 bases lay outside the gene matches. Germline V gene lookup returns CDR1 SGDLS and CDR2 YYNGEE.

A few counts support this clonotype. The chain uses TRBV4-2 and TRBJ1-4; 9 bases agree with TRBD1. Germline loops: CDR1 LGHNA, CDR2 YNFKEQ. V was clipped by 3 bases and J by 7 bases; unmatched bases: 9. The CDR3 is made up of 16 amino acids. As DNA, the CDR3 is TGTGCCAGCAGCCATGAACAGGGGGCGAGAAGTGAAAAACTGTTTTTT. Protein product: CASSHEQGARSEKLFF.

This sequence joins TRBV5-1 and TRBJ1-2, with 10 bases lining up with TRBD1. The CDR3 runs to 14 residues. The trim removed 2 bases at V and 8 bases at J, leaving 6 bases unmatched. The V gene's germline CDR1 is SGHRS and CDR2 YFSETQ. The CDR3 loop is CASSLPGQGSGYTF. The CDR3, as DNA: TGCGCCAGCAGCTTACCGGGACAGGGGAGCGGCTACACCTTC.

In this sample, this clonotype turned up a few times. This chain joins TRBV6-2 or TRBV6-3 and TRBJ2-5, with D perhaps assigned TRBD1 or TRBD2 (5 bases each). Looked up from germline, CDR1 is MNHEY and CDR2 is SVGEGT. The CDR3 is 16 amino acids. V dropped 6 bases and J dropped 2 bases, with 19 bases sitting between them. CDR3 bases: TGTGCCAGCAGCTATACGAGCCGGGACGATCAAGAGACCCAGTACTTC. This gives the protein CASSYTSRDDQETQYF.

The chain employs TRBV6-5 and TRBJ1-2, with D uncertain. Germline CDR1 and CDR2: MNHEY and SVGAGI. CDR3 size: 15 residues. V was cut by 0 bases and J by 0 bases, with 8 bases left in between. The CDR3 sequence: CASSYSTIANYGYTF. The CDR3 DNA sequence: TGTGCCAGCAGTTACTCGACGATAGCTAACTATGGCTACACCTTC.